The 2 T cell receptor beta chains listed next were all sequenced from one sample in a study of T cell repertoires in cytomegalovirus infection. Each CDR3 protein is one row after TCRdb ran MiXCR on the reads. This sample yields 250,000 to 350,000 distinct CDR3 sequences, of which roughly 23% are seen a single time; around 14% belongs to the top ten. The sequenced material came from PBMCs. Receptors originate from a human donor in good health (CMV status not recorded). Some clones in this sample may be carry-over from other donors' samples.

The gene calls are TRBV30 and TRBJ1-1; D gene uncertain. The CDR3 loop spans 10 amino acids. V was pared by 2 bases and J by 4 bases, with 2 bases between. The germline V gene has CDR1 GTSNPN and CDR2 SVGIG (reference sequence). In DNA, the CDR3 is TGTGCCTGGAGTTCCACTGAAGCTTTCTTT. It encodes CAWSSTEAFF.

There are a few counts of this clonotype. This chain connects TRBV24-1 to TRBJ2-7; D possibly corresponds to TRBD1 (6 bases). The V end was cut by 2 bases, the J end by 6 bases, with 10 bases between. Germline V lookup: CDR1 KGHDR, CDR2 SFDVKD. This CDR3 is 13 amino acids long. CDR3 in amino acids: CATSDSPRGEQYF. CDR3 bases: TGTGCCACCAGTGATTCTCCCAGGGGCGAGCAGTACTTC.